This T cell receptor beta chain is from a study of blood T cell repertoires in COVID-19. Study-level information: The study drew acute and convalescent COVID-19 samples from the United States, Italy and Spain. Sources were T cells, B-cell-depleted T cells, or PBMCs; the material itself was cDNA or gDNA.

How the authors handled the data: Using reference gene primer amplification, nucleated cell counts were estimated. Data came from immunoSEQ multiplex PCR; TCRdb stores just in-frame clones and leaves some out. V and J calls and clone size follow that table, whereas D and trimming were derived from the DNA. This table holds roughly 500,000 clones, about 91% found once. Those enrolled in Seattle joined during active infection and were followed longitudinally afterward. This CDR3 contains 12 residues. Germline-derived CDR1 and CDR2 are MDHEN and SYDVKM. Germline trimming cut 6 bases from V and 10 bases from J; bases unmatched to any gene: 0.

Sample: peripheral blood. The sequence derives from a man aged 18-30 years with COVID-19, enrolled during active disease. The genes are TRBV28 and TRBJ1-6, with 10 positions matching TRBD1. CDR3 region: CASRTGGSPLHF. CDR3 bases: TGTGCCAGCAGGACAGGGGGCTCACCCCTCCACTTT.